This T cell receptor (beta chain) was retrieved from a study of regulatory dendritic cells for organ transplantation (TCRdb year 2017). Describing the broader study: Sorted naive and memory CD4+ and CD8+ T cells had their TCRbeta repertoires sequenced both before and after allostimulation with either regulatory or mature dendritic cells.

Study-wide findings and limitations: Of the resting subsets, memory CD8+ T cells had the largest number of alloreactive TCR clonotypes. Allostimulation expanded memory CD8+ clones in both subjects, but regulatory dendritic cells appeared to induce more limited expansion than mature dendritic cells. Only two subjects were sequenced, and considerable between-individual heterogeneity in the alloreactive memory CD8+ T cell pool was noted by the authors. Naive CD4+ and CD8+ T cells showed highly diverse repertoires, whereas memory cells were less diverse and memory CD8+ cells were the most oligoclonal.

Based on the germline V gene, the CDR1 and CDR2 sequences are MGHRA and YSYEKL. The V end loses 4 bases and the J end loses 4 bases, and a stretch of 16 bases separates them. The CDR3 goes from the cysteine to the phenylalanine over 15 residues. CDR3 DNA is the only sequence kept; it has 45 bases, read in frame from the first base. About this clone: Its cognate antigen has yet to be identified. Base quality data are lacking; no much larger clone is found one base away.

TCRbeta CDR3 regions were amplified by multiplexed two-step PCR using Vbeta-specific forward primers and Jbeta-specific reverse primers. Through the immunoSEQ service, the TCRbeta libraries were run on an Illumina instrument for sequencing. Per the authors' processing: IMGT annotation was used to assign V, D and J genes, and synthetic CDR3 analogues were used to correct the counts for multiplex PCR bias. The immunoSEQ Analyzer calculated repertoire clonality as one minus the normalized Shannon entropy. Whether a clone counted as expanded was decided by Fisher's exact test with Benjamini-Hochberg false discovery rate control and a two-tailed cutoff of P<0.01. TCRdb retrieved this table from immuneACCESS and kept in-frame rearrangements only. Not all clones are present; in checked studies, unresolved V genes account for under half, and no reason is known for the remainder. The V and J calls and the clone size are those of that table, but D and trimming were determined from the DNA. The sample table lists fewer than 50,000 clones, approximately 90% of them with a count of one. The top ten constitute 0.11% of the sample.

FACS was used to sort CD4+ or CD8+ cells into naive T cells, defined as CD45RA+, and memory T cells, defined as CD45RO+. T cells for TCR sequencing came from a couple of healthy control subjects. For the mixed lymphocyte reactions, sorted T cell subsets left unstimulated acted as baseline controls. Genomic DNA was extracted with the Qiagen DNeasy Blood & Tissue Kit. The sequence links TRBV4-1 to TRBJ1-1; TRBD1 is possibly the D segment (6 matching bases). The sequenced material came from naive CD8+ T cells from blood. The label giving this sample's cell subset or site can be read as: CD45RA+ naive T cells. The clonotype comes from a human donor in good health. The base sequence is TGCGCCAGCAGCCTGGCAGGGGCGGGCGGCACTGAAGCTTTCTTT. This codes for CASSLAGAGGTEAFF.